Each of the 30 T cell receptor beta chains below was sequenced from the same sample in a study of early T cells in non-severe SARS-CoV-2 infection (dated by TCRdb to the early 2020s). The method was 5' RACE. Sequenced using a NextSeq 500. TCRdb ran its own pipeline on the public reads, namely fastp trimming at Q25 and MiXCR clone calling, and kept in-frame beta chains. Every distinct CDR3 protein forms one entry, paired with its most common genes and DNA. The sample table records fewer than 30,000 distinct CDR3 sequences; less than 10% of these occur just once. Approximately 13% of the sample belongs to the ten largest clones. The source material was whole blood. The source is an adult who was a healthcare worker with PCR-confirmed SARS-CoV-2 infection or an uninfected control (not recorded which).

Worth noting for this clonotype: It may be a read error: a sequence one base away is much more abundant. The chain recombines TRBV29-1 with TRBJ1-2, with 11 positions matching TRBD1. Germline V lookup: CDR1 SQVTM, CDR2 ANQGSEA. This CDR3 has 14 residues. V lost 7 bases, J lost 4 bases, and 8 bases stayed unmatched. The CDR3 sequence is CSARTGGVVYGYTF. CDR3 bases: TGCAGCGCCCGGACAGGGGGCGTTGTCTATGGCTACACCTTC.

Ten or more counts support this clonotype. V and J are TRBV3-1 and TRBJ1-2, with TRBD1 identical over 12 bases. This CDR3 is 17 amino acids long. The germline gives CDR1 LGHDT, CDR2 YNNKEL (reference sequence). V gave up 4 bases and J gave up 0 bases; unmatched junction bases: 6. CDR3 sequence: CASSPRDRGPSNYGYTF. The CDR3 nucleotides read TGTGCCAGCAGCCCCCGGGACAGGGGGCCTTCTAACTATGGCTACACCTTC. The entire variable domain, with the rest obtained from reference TRBV3-1 and TRBJ1-2, is as follows: DTAVSQTPKYLVTQMGNDKSIKCEQNLGHDTMYWYKQDSKKFLKIMFSYNNKELIINETVPNRFSPKSPDKAHLNLHINSLELGDSAVYFCASSPRDRGPSNYGYTFGSGTRLTVV.

The table lists this clonotype with many counts. The V call is TRBV10-3, the J call TRBJ1-1, with 11 bases lining up with TRBD1. Germline V gene lookup returns CDR1 ENHRY and CDR2 SYGVKD. With 8 bases clipped from V and 5 bases from J, the junction kept 4 bases outside the gene matches. This CDR3 has 13 amino acids. CDR3 sequence reads: CAIGTGGETEAFF. The CDR3 region has the DNA TGTGCCATCGGGACAGGGGGGGAGACTGAAGCTTTCTTT.

Comments on this clonotype: A read error may account for a junction end that differs from germline. The rearrangement links TRBV5-1 to TRBJ2-7, with 7 positions matching TRBD1. Germline V lookup: CDR1 SGHRS, CDR2 YFSETQ. The CDR3 covers 14 residues. The CDR3 sequence: CAGSSTGASYEQYF. DNA for the CDR3: TGCGCCGGCAGCTCCACAGGGGCATCCTACGAGCAGTACTTC.

This clonotype was counted only a few times. The V gene is TRBV6-5, the J gene TRBJ2-7; TRBD1 or TRBD2 may be the D gene (6 bases each). Germline CDR1 MNHEY, CDR2 SVGAGI. The CDR3 extends over 14 amino acids. Trimming stripped 6 bases from V and 2 bases from J, with 14 bases between. The CDR3 bases are TGTGCCAGCAGAAGGGGGAGGACTACCTACGAGCAGTACTTC. Translation: CASRRGRTTYEQYF.

In its sample, this clonotype was seen many times. V and J are TRBV5-6 and TRBJ1-3; the D gene is possibly TRBD1 (5 bases). CDR1 and CDR2 (germline): SGHDT, YYEEEE. This CDR3 region has 16 residues. Trimming removed 2 bases at V and 1 base at J, with 13 bases between. CDR3 loop: CASSFHRTSSGNTIYF. Written as DNA, the CDR3 is TGTGCCAGCAGCTTTCACAGGACGAGTTCTGGAAACACCATATATTTT.

This clonotype came up a few times. The rearrangement links TRBV4-3 to TRBJ2-3; 8 bases are shared with TRBD2. V lost 0 bases and J lost 2; bases outside the gene matches: 10. There are 18 residues in the CDR3. Germline V gives CDR1 LGHNA, CDR2 YSLEER. This chain's CDR3 is CASSQDTGGGSVTDTQYF. For the CDR3, the DNA is TGCGCCAGCAGCCAAGATACCGGGGGGGGTTCCGTCACAGATACGCAGTATTTT.

This clonotype was recorded at least ten times. V and J are TRBV20-1 and TRBJ2-4; 8 bases map to TRBD1. The germline V gene has CDR1 DFQATT and CDR2 SNEGSKA (reference sequence). The J segment lost 6 bases and the V segment lost 5 bases, leaving 6 bases of the junction unmatched. The CDR3 has 13 residues. The CDR3 region is CSASGQDRNIQYF. The CDR3 DNA reads TGCAGTGCTTCGGGACAGGACCGAAACATTCAGTACTTC.

In its sample, this clonotype was seen a few times. This rearrangement joins TRBV2 to TRBJ2-2; no firm D call. Looked up from germline, CDR1 is SNHLY and CDR2 is FYNNEI. The CDR3 is 11 residues long. V lost 8 bases and J 5 bases, leaving 6 bases between the germline ends. The CDR3 protein is CASYITGELFF. Written as DNA, the CDR3 is TGTGCCAGCTACATAACCGGGGAGCTGTTTTTT.

This clonotype was counted ten times or more. The gene calls are TRBV6-1 and TRBJ2-7; D could derive from TRBD1 or TRBD2 (5 bases each). Germline V CDR1 and CDR2: MNHNS, SASEGT. V lost 7 bases and J 4 bases, leaving 20 bases between the germline ends. The CDR3 loop spans 15 amino acids. This CDR3 is CASKLERVTVYEQYF. Written as DNA, the CDR3 is TGTGCCAGCAAATTGGAGAGGGTGACAGTTTACGAGCAGTACTTC.

This clonotype was recorded many times. The rearrangement links TRBV4-1 to TRBJ1-5; D is unresolved. This CDR3 spans 15 amino acids. With 4 bases removed from V and 3 bases from J, the gap between germline ends came to 13 bases. Germline CDR1 is MGHRA and CDR2 is YSYEKL. This CDR3 is CASSPRLSLNQPQHF. Here the CDR3 DNA reads TGCGCCAGCAGCCCAAGACTGAGCCTCAATCAGCCCCAGCATTTT.

This clonotype turned up a few times. V and J are TRBV9 and TRBJ2-5; D possibly uses TRBD1 or TRBD2 (7 bases each). The germline V gene has CDR1 SGDLS and CDR2 YYNGEE. The CDR3 contains 15 residues. Trimming removed 4 bases from V and 2 bases from J, with 15 bases in between. The CDR3, as DNA: TGTGCCAGCAGCCCTCCCCAGGGGGGGCAAGAGACCCAGTACTTC. It specifies CASSPPQGGQETQYF.

This clonotype was counted only a few times. V and J are TRBV5-1 and TRBJ1-2; unclear D gene. Germline values: CDR1 SGHRS, CDR2 YFSETQ. The ends were cut back, 4 bases at V and 1 base at J, with 14 bases in the middle. This CDR3 has 15 amino acids. CDR3 coding DNA: TGCGCCAGCAGCATGCGGACGGATGTTAACTATGGCTACACCTTC. Its protein product is CASSMRTDVNYGYTF.

This clonotype was observed at least ten times. The V call is TRBV7-6, the J call TRBJ2-1; 7 positions agree with TRBD1. The CDR3 extends over 14 amino acids. Germline V gene data show CDR1 as SGHVS and CDR2 as FNYEAQ. V lost 5 bases to trimming and J lost 8 bases; unmatched junction nucleotides: 9. CDR3 nucleotides: TGTGCCAGCAGCCCTCGAGGGGGCACCTATGAGCAGTTCTTC. Its protein is CASSPRGGTYEQFF.

This clonotype showed up many times. The chain combines TRBV7-2 with TRBJ1-6; D not resolved. V was shortened by 4 bases and J by 9 bases, with 22 bases between the two germline ends. CDR1 SGHTA and CDR2 FQGNSA come from the germline V gene. The CDR3 loop spans 17 amino acids. CDR3 nucleotide sequence: TGTGCCAGCAGCTCCCCTCCGACATCATTCAGAGGTTCACCCCTCCACTTT. This gives the protein CASSSPPTSFRGSPLHF.

This clonotype was picked up a small number of times. This sequence joins TRBV7-9 and TRBJ2-5; D possibly corresponds to TRBD1 (6 bases). Trimming pared 0 bases from V and 2 bases from J, leaving 13 bases between. The CDR3 has 16 amino acids. Per the germline V gene, CDR1 is SEHNR and CDR2 is FQNEAQ (reference sequence). The CDR3 reads CASSLAGAPSQETQYF. The CDR3 bases are TGTGCCAGCAGCTTAGCGGGGGCGCCATCTCAAGAGACCCAGTACTTC.

This chain links TRBV28 with TRBJ2-7; maybe TRBD2 (5 bases). This CDR3 is built from 14 residues. The V end was cut by 8 bases, the J end by 6 bases, with 20 bases between. The germline CDR1 and CDR2 sequences are MDHEN and SYDVKM. The CDR3 sequence: CASERGQTPREQYF. DNA for the CDR3: TGTGCCAGCGAGAGAGGGCAGACCCCTCGCGAGCAGTACTTC.

This clonotype was detected ten times or more. The V gene is TRBV5-1, the J gene TRBJ1-1; 7 bases match TRBD1. V gave up 5 bases and J gave up 4 bases; unmatched junction bases: 11. Germline V gives CDR1 SGHRS, CDR2 YFSETQ. CDR3 length: 15 residues. CDR3 nucleotide sequence: TGCGCCAGCAGTACAACAGGGGAACCTTCCACTGAAGCTTTCTTT. Translated, it gives CASSTTGEPSTEAFF. The complete variable domain, with remaining parts taken from reference TRBV5-1 and TRBJ1-1, reads KAGVTQTPRYLIKTRGQQVTLSCSPISGHRSVSWYQQTPGQGLQFLFEYFSETQRNKGNFPGRFSGRQFSNSRSEMNVSTLELGDSALYLCASSTTGEPSTEAFFGQGTRLTVV.

In its sample, this clonotype was seen many times. The genes are TRBV10-3 and TRBJ1-5; D ambiguous. Trimming removed 10 bases from V and 0 bases from J, with 7 bases in between. Per germline, CDR1 ENHRY and CDR2 SYGVKD. This CDR3 is 12 amino acids long. The CDR3 loop is CATGLSNQPQHF. CDR3 sequence (DNA): TGTGCCACCGGCCTTAGCAATCAGCCCCAGCATTTT.

V usage is TRBV7-2 and J usage is TRBJ2-4; D unresolved. CDR1 and CDR2 (germline): SGHTA, FQGNSA. Trimming cost V 5 bases and J 5 bases, with 10 bases left between them. The CDR3 totals 13 residues. The CDR3 sequence: CASSTNAENIQYF. CDR3 nucleotides: TGTGCCAGCAGCACGAATGCAGAAAACATTCAGTACTTC.

This clonotype has at least ten counts. V and J are TRBV12-3 or TRBV12-4 and TRBJ2-3; D is perhaps TRBD1 or TRBD2 (5 bases each). With 8 bases removed from V and 8 bases from J, the gap between germline ends came to 20 bases. This CDR3 spans 14 amino acids. This chain's CDR3 is CASGEGSSLGTQYF. The CDR3 DNA is TGTGCCAGCGGCGAGGGGTCCTCACTTGGTACGCAGTATTTT.

Many counts were recorded for this clonotype. The genes are TRBV5-4 and TRBJ2-1, with D perhaps being TRBD1 or TRBD2 (6 bases each). The germline V and J ends were trimmed by 4 bases and 9 bases, with 20 bases remaining between them. Germline lookup yields CDR1 SGHNT and CDR2 YYREEE (reference sequence). This CDR3 has 15 residues. CDR3 region: CASSRGLGGQGEQFF. The CDR3 DNA is TGTGCCAGCAGCCGAGGGTTGGGGGGCCAGGGTGAGCAGTTCTTC.

Ten or more counts support this clonotype. The rearrangement uses TRBV7-9 and TRBJ2-1, with 9 bases fitting TRBD2. The CDR3 runs 17 residues. The germline gives CDR1 SEHNR, CDR2 FQNEAQ (reference sequence). V lost 5 bases, J lost 6 bases, and 14 bases stayed unmatched. The CDR3 DNA follows: TGTGCCAGCAGCCGACCGCGAGATTCGACTAGCGGCAATGAGCAGTTCTTC. Translation: CASSRPRDSTSGNEQFF.

This rearrangement joins TRBV27 to TRBJ2-3; D is unresolved. The CDR3 loop spans 15 amino acids. The V end was cut by 0 bases, the J end by 1 base, with 8 bases between. Looked up from germline, CDR1 is MNHEY and CDR2 is SMNVEV (reference sequence). This CDR3 is CASSLSLVGTDTQYF. The CDR3 DNA follows: TGTGCCAGCAGTTTATCGCTAGTGGGCACAGATACGCAGTATTTT.

This clonotype was recorded at least ten times. The rearrangement links TRBV10-3 to TRBJ2-1; 8 bases align to TRBD2. The CDR3 runs 15 residues. The V segment lost 8 bases and the J segment 3 bases; nucleotides outside the gene matches: 9. Germline loops: CDR1 ENHRY, CDR2 SYGVKD. The CDR3 reads CAISGGGLIYNEQFF. The CDR3 DNA reads TGTGCCATCTCTGGCGGGGGGCTTATCTACAATGAGCAGTTCTTC.

This clonotype was counted ten times or more. The chain carries TRBV4-3 and TRBJ1-3, with D perhaps TRBD1 (5 bases). CDR1 and CDR2 (germline): LGHNA, YSLEER. The CDR3 runs to 15 residues. Trimming took 3 bases from V and 4 from J, leaving 13 bases between them. The CDR3 loop reads CASSHTRGSGNTIYF. The CDR3 bases are TGCGCCAGCAGCCACACGAGGGGATCCGGAAACACCATATATTTT.

This clonotype appeared many times. The chain is built from TRBV3-1 and TRBJ1-5, with no clear D. The V and J ends lost 6 bases and 3 bases respectively, with 12 bases between them. Germline V gene data show CDR1 as LGHDT and CDR2 as YNNKEL (reference sequence). The CDR3 has 14 residues. CDR3 nucleotides: TGTGCCAGCAGTGAAGGGCAGACCAATCAGCCCCAGCATTTT. It specifies CASSEGQTNQPQHF.

This clonotype was picked up many times. This rearrangement joins TRBV15 to TRBJ2-5; 9 positions match TRBD1. Germline CDR1 reads LNHNV; CDR2 reads YYDKDF (reference sequence). J was trimmed by 5 bases and V by 2 bases; bases with no gene match: 9. This CDR3 region has 16 residues. The CDR3 nucleotides are TGTGCCACCAGCAGATCCTCCGGGGACAGGGCCGAGACCCAGTACTTC. Protein sequence: CATSRSSGDRAETQYF. The whole variable domain, remainder taken from reference TRBV15 and TRBJ2-5, is DAMVIQNPRYQVTQFGKPVTLSCSQTLNHNVMYWYQQKSSQAPKLLFHYYDKDFNNEADTPDNFQSRRPNTSFCFLDIRSPGLGDTAMYLCATSRSSGDRAETQYFGPGTRLLVL.

The V gene is TRBV7-3, the J gene TRBJ2-2, with D perhaps TRBD1 or TRBD2 (5 bases each). Germline assignment: CDR1 SGHTA and CDR2 FQGTGA. V lost 6 bases and J 2 bases, leaving 10 bases between the germline ends. The CDR3 is 14 amino acids. The CDR3 bases are TGTGCCAGCAGTCCCGGGACCAACACCGGGGAGCTGTTTTTT. Translated, it gives CASSPGTNTGELFF.

This clonotype has ten or more counts. This chain uses TRBV11-3 with TRBJ2-1, with D tentatively TRBD1 (6 bases). The length of the CDR3 is 14 residues. Germline CDR1 and CDR2: SGHNT and YENEEA. The germline V and J ends were trimmed by 2 bases and 4 bases, with 9 bases remaining between them. The CDR3 loop is CASSLRTEYNEQFF. The DNA of the CDR3 is TGTGCCAGCAGCTTAAGGACAGAGTACAATGAGCAGTTCTTC.